Included here is one T cell receptor beta chain sequence, with context. Its antigen is unknown. Per-base quality was not reported, and no clone a single base away is much larger than it. This sample was included in a study of blood T cell repertoires in COVID-19 (dated by TCRdb to the early 2020s). Concerning the study at large: The collaborator samples originated in the United States, Italy and Spain and spanned the acute and convalescent phases of COVID-19. Samples came from the ongoing ImmuneRACE study (first 160 participants) plus 1,254 subjects from 6 global collaborators. Sample metadata almost always included a de-identified subject ID, COVID-19 status, age in years and sex. The repertoires were released in a freely available public database intended as a resource for research on the immune response to SARS-CoV-2. The prospective study material was composed of cDNA or gDNA derived from T cells, B-cell-depleted T cells, or PBMCs. Where available, HLA class I and class II types were taken from metadata supplied by the sample provider and were not determined by assay-based typing. Subjects who had been exposed to COVID-19, were actively infected with it, or had recovered from it provided the deeply sampled blood TCRbeta repertoires that made up the dataset.

TCRbeta CDR3 regions were amplified from genomic DNA using the immunoSEQ Assay, a bias-controlled multiplex PCR. The authors processed their data as follows. Nucleated cell counts per sample were estimated from amplification of reference gene primers within the assay. Sequence reads were collapsed and filtered to measure the absolute abundance of every unique TCRbeta CDR3 rearrangement. For each sample, productive Simpson clonality was calculated as the square root of Simpson's diversity index across productive rearrangements. As stored in TCRdb, this immuneACCESS dataset retains in-frame rearrangements with V and J assigned. A fraction of the clones does not appear; measured against another copy, unresolved V genes explain less than half of the discrepancy, and the remainder lacks a known reason. From that table come the V and J calls and clone size; the DNA was used to work out D and trimming. The sample yields more than 80,000 clones; around 90% were counted once. The top ten hold over 8.5% of the sample.

For CDR1 and CDR2, the germline V gene lists MNHEY and SVGAGI. CDR3 length: 14 amino acids, cysteine to phenylalanine. This entry keeps only the CDR3 DNA: 42 bases, framed from base 1. V gives up 5 bases and J gives up 5 bases, and the segment between their germline ends measures 12 bases. Collaborating institutions collected whole blood in K2EDTA tubes following their own protocols. For TCRbeta analysis, collaborators shipped samples as frozen whole blood, isolated PBMCs, or DNA extracted from either of those sample types. Overall study outcomes, separate from this receptor: Clinical and demographic metadata were provided uncurated, with the amount varying by source and participant.

This TCR was sampled from a man older than 75 with acute or convalescent COVID-19. The sequence links TRBV6-5 to TRBJ1-4, with TRBD1 tentatively as D gene (6 bases match). The sample comprised peripheral blood. The DNA is TGTGCCAGCAGTACGGGGAGGGGGAATGAAAAACTGTTTTTT. This encodes CASSTGRGNEKLFF.